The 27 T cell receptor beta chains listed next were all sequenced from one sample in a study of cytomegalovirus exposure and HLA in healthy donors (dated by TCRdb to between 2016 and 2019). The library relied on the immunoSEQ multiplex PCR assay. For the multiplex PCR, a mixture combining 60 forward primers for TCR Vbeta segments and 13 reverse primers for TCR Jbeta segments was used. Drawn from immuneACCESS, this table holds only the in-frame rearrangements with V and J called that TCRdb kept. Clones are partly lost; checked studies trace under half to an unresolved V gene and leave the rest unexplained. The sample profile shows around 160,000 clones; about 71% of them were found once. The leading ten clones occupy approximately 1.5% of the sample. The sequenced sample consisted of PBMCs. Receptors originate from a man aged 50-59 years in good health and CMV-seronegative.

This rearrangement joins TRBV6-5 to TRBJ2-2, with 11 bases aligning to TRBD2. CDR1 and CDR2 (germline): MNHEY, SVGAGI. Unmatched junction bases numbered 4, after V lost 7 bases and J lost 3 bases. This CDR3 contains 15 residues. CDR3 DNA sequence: TGTGCCAGCACCACTAGCGGGGGTTACACCGGGGAGCTGTTTTTT. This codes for CASTTSGGYTGELFF.

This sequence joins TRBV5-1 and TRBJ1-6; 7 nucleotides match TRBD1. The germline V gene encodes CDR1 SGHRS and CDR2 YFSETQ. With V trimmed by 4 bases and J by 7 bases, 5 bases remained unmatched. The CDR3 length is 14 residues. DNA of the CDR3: TGCGCCAGCAGCGAGAGGACAGGAAATTCACCCCTCCACTTT. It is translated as CASSERTGNSPLHF.

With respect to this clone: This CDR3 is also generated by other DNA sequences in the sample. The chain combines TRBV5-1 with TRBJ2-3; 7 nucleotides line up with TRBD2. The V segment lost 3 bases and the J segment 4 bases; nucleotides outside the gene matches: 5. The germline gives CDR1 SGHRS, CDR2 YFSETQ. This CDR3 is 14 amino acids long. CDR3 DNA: TGCGCCAGCAGCTGGGGAGGGACTTCAGATACGCAGTATTTT. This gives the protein CASSWGGTSDTQYF.

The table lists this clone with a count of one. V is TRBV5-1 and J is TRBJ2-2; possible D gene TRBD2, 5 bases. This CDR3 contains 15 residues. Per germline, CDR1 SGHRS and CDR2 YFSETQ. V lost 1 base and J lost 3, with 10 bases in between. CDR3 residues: CASSLYGRDTGELFF. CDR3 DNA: TGCGCCAGCAGCTTGTACGGGCGGGACACCGGGGAGCTGTTTTTT. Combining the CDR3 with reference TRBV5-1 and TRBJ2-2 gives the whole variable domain KAGVTQTPRYLIKTRGQQVTLSCSPISGHRSVSWYQQTPGQGLQFLFEYFSETQRNKGNFPGRFSGRQFSNSRSEMNVSTLELGDSALYLCASSLYGRDTGELFFGEGSRLTVL.

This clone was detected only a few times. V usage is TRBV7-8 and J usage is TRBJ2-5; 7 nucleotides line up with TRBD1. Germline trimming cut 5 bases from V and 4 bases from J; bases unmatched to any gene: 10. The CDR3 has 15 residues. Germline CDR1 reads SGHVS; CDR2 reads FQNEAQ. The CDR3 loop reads CASSPNRGRGETQYF. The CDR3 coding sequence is TGTGCCAGCAGCCCCAACAGGGGTAGGGGAGAGACCCAGTACTTC.

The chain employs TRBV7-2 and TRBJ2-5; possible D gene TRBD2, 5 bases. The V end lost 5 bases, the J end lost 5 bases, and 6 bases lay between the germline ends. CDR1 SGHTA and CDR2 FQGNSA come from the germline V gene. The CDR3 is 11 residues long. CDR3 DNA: TGTGCCAGCAGCCCGGGGGAGACCCAGTACTTC. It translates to CASSPGETQYF.

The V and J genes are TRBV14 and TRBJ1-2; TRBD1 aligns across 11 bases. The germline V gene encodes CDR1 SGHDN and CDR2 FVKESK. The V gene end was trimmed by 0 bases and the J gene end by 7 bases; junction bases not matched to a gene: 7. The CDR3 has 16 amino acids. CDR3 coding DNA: TGTGCCAGCAGCCAAGATCTAGGGACAGGGGGAGTTGGCTACACCTTC. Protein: CASSQDLGTGGVGYTF.

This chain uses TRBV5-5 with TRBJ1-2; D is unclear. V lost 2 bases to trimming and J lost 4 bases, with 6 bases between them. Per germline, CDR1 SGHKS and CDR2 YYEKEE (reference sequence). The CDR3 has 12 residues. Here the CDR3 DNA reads TGTGCCAGCAGCTTCACAGCCTATGGCTACACCTTC. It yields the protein CASSFTAYGYTF.

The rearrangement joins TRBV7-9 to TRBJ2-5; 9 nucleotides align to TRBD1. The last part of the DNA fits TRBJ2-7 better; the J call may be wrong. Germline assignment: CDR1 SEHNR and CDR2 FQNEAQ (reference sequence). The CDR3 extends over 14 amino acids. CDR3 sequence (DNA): TGTGCCAGCAGCACCGGGACAGGGTCCTACGAGCAGTACTTC. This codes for CASSTGTGSYEQYF.

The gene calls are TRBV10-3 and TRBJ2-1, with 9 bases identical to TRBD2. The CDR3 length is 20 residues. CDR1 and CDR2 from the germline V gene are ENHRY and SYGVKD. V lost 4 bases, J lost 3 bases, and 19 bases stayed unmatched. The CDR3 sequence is CAISGRTGTSPPSDYNEQFF. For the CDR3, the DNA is TGTGCCATCAGTGGGCGGACCGGGACTAGCCCCCCCTCCGACTACAATGAGCAGTTCTTC.

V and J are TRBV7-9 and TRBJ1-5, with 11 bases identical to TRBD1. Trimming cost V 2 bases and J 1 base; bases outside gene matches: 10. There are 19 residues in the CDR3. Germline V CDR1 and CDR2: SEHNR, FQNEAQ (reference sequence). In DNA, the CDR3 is TGTGCCAGCAGCTTACCTACCGGGACAGGGGGTCAGAGCAATCAGCCCCAGCATTTT. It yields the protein CASSLPTGTGGQSNQPQHF.

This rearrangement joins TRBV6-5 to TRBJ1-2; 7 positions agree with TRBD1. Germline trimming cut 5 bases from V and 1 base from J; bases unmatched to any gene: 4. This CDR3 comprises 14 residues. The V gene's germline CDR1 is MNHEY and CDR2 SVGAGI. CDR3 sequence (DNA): TGTGCCAGCAGTCCTGACAGGGTTAACTATGGCTACACCTTC. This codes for CASSPDRVNYGYTF.

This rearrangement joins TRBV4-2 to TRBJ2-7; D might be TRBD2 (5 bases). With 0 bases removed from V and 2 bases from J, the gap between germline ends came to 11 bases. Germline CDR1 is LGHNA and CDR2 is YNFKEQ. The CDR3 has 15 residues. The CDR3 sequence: CASSQEDFRTYEQYF. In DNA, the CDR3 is TGTGCCAGCAGCCAAGAGGACTTCCGGACCTACGAGCAGTACTTC.

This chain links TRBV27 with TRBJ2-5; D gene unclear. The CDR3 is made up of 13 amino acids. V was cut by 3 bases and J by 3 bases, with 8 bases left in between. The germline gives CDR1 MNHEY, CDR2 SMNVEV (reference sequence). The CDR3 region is CASSFGQEETQYF. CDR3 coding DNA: TGTGCCAGCAGTTTTGGCCAGGAAGAGACCCAGTACTTC.

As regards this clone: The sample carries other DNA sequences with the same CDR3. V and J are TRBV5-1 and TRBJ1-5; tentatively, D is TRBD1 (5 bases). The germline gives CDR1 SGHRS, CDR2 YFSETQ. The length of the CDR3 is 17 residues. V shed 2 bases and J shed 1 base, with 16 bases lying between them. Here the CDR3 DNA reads TGCGCCAGCAGCTTAGGGCAGGGAGGGTCCAGCAATCAGCCCCAGCATTTT. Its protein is CASSLGQGGSSNQPQHF.

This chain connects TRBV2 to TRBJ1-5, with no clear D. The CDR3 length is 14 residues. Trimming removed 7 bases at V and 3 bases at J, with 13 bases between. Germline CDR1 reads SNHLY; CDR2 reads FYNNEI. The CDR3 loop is CASTYAGSNQPQHF. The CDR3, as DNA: TGTGCCAGCACCTACGCGGGGTCCAATCAGCCCCAGCATTTT.

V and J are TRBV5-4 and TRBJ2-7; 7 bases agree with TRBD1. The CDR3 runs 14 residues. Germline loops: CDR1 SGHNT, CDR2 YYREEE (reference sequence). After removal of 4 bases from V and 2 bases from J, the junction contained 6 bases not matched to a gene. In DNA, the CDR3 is TGTGCCAGCAGCCTGGGACAGATGACCTACGAGCAGTACTTC. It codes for CASSLGQMTYEQYF.

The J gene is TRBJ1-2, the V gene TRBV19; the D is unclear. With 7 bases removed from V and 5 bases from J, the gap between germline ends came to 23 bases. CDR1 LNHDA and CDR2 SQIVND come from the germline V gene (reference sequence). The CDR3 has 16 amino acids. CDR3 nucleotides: TGTGCCAGTATCCACCCCGGACTCGGGAGTGAGTATGGCTACACCTTC. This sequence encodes CASIHPGLGSEYGYTF.

CDR3 bases: TGTGCCAGCAGACCCCAGGGTAGCAATCAGCCCCAGCATTTT. Translation gives CASRPQGSNQPQHF. The chain recombines TRBV6-5 with TRBJ1-5; D is perhaps TRBD1 (5 bases). V was clipped by 6 bases and J by 0 bases, with 9 bases between them. The CDR3 is 14 residues long. Germline-derived CDR1 and CDR2 are MNHEY and SVGAGI.

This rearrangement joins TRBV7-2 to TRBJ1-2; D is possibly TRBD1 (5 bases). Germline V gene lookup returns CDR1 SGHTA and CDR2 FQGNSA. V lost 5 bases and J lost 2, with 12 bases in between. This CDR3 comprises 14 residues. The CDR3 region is CASSQHQGNYGYTF. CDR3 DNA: TGTGCCAGCAGCCAACATCAGGGCAACTATGGCTACACCTTC.

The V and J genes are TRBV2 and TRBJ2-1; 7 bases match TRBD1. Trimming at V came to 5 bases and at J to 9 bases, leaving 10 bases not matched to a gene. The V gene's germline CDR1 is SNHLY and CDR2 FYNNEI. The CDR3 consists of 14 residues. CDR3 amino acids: CASSRNDRVGEQFF. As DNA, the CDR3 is TGTGCCAGCAGTCGGAATGACAGGGTTGGTGAGCAGTTCTTC.

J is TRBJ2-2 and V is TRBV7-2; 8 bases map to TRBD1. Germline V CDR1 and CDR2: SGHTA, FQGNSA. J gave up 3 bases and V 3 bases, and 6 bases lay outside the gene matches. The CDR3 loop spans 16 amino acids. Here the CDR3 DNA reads TGTGCCAGCAGCTTTCAGGGGGCGATATACACCGGGGAGCTGTTTTTT. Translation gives CASSFQGAIYTGELFF.

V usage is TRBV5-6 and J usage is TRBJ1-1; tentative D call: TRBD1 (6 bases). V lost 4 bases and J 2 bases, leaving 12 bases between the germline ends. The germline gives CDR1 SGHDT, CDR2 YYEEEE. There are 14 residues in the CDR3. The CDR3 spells CASSLRGGNTEAFF. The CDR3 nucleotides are TGTGCCAGCAGCCTGAGGGGGGGAAACACTGAAGCTTTCTTT.

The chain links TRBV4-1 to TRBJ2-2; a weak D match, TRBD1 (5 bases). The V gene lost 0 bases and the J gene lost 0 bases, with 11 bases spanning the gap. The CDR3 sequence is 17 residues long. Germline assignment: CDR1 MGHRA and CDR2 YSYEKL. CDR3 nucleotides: TGCGCCAGCAGCCAAGATCCAGGGATGACGAACACCGGGGAGCTGTTTTTT. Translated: CASSQDPGMTNTGELFF.

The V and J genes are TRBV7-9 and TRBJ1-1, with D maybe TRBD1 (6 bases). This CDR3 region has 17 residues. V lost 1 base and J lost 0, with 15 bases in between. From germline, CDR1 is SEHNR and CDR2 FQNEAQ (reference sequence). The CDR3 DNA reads TGTGCCAGCAGCTTAGAAGAGGGACAACCCATGAACACTGAAGCTTTCTTT. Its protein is CASSLEEGQPMNTEAFF. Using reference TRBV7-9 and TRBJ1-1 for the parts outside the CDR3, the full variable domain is DTGVSQNPRHKITKRGQNVTFRCDPISEHNRLYWYRQTLGQGPEFLTYFQNEAQLEKSRLLSDRFSAERPKGSFSTLEIQRTEQGDSAMYLCASSLEEGQPMNTEAFFGQGTRLTVV.

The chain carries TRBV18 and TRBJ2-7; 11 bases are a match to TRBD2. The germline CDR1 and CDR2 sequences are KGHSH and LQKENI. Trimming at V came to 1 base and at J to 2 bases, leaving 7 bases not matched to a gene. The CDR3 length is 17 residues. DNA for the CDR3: TGTGCCAGCTCACCACTAGCGGGGGGGAATACCCCCTACGAGCAGTACTTC. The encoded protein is CASSPLAGGNTPYEQYF.

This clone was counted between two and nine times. The CDR3 loop is CASSGGTGTLNTEAFF. DNA for the CDR3: TGTGCCAGCAGTGGCGGGACAGGGACCCTGAACACTGAAGCTTTCTTT. This rearrangement joins TRBV6-1 to TRBJ1-1; TRBD1 matches at 9 bases. Unmatched junction bases numbered 6, after V lost 4 bases and J lost 0 bases. Germline CDR1 reads MNHNS; CDR2 reads SASEGT. CDR3 size: 16 residues.